This T cell receptor beta chain derives from a study of blood T cell repertoires in COVID-19. Study-level background: Material from acute and convalescent COVID-19 was sourced from the United States, Italy and Spain. Sample material is recorded as cDNA or gDNA derived from T cells, B-cell-depleted T cells, or PBMCs.

With 2 bases clipped from V and 1 base from J, the junction kept 2 bases outside the gene matches. The CDR3 has 16 residues. In germline, CDR1 is KGHSH, CDR2 LQKENI. Original processing methods: Counts of nucleated cells, estimated from reference gene primer amplification, were obtained. Measured with immunoSEQ multiplex PCR; TCRdb has only the in-frame clones, and not every one. V, J and clone size reflect that table, while D and trimming were determined from the DNA. This table has about 44,000 clones, roughly 87% appearing once. This sequence originates from a woman older than 75 in a cohort sampled during active or convalescent COVID-19. V and J are TRBV18 and TRBJ1-3; TRBD1 aligns across 10 bases. The sequenced sample consisted of peripheral blood. DNA of the CDR3: TGTGCCAGCTCACCATTGGGACAGGGGTCTGGAAACACCATATATTTT. Translation: CASSPLGQGSGNTIYF.